This T cell receptor beta chain was captured in a study of blood T cell repertoires in COVID-19. About the research overall: The samples span acute and convalescent COVID-19 from the United States, Italy and Spain.

Clones were sequenced by immunoSEQ multiplex PCR, and TCRdb holds only the in-frame ones, with some missing. The sample lists about 220,000 clones; 82% were seen once. Recovered status applied to Cohort 3 donors who had two consecutive negative PCRs. It also applied to those with clearance or with symptom resolution. This CDR3 has 16 amino acids. V shed 3 bases and J shed 0 bases, with 11 bases lying between them. CDR1 is MNHEY, CDR2 SVGAGI, per germline. This TCR came from a woman aged 60-70 years who had recovered from COVID-19. The sample taken for sequencing was PBMCs or T cells enriched from blood (not recorded which). The rearrangement links TRBV6-5 to TRBJ1-4; the D is unclear. For the CDR3, the DNA is TGTGCCAGCAGTTATGAGGGAGTTGCAACTAATGAAAAACTGTTTTTT. Its protein product is CASSYEGVATNEKLFF.